Each of the 16 T cell receptor beta chains below was sequenced from the same sample in a study of beta chain features in type 1 diabetes. The whole isolated RNA underwent reverse transcription, so sequencing captured expressed TCRB transcripts. Measured with immunoSEQ multiplex PCR; TCRdb has only the in-frame clones, and not every one. The table has some 250,000 clones, about 26% seen once; the top ten hold about 3.9%. Sequencing was done on a sample of central memory CD4+ T cells from blood. These receptors were taken from a man aged 25-45 years in good health.

The chain combines TRBV7-2 with TRBJ2-1; possible D gene TRBD2, 5 bases. Germline V gene lookup returns CDR1 SGHTA and CDR2 FQGNSA. V lost 5 bases, J lost 3 bases, and 11 bases lay in between. This CDR3 comprises 14 residues. This CDR3 is CASSQDTSYNEQFF. Here the CDR3 DNA reads TGTGCCAGCAGCCAAGATACTAGCTACAATGAGCAGTTCTTC.

This clone was picked up a small number of times. V usage is TRBV5-1 and J usage is TRBJ2-1; D could derive from TRBD1 or TRBD2 (6 bases each). CDR3 length: 14 amino acids. The ends were cut back, 4 bases at V and 5 bases at J, with 13 bases in the middle. Germline V gene lookup returns CDR1 SGHRS and CDR2 YFSETQ. The CDR3 DNA reads TGCGCCAGCAGCCCCGGGGGCAGAAACAATGAGCAGTTCTTC. It is translated as CASSPGGRNNEQFF.

This clone showed up just a few times. The chain is built from TRBV30 and TRBJ2-1; TRBD1 might be the D (6 bases). This CDR3 region has 14 residues. The germline V gene encodes CDR1 GTSNPN and CDR2 SVGIG (reference sequence). The V gene lost 8 bases and the J gene lost 9 bases, with 23 bases spanning the gap. The CDR3 region has the DNA TGTGCCGGGTCCTCCCTACAGGGTTTTGGTGAGCAGTTCTTC. It encodes CAGSSLQGFGEQFF.

The chain couples TRBV29-1 to TRBJ1-1; D might be TRBD1 (5 bases). Germline V gene sequence: CDR1 SQVTM, CDR2 ANQGSEA. The CDR3 is made up of 14 amino acids. Deletions cut 7 bases from V and 0 bases from J, with 15 bases between. The CDR3: CSAQRDGLNTEAFF. The CDR3 DNA reads as TGCAGCGCGCAAAGGGACGGATTGAACACTGAAGCTTTCTTT.

The chain is built from TRBV15 and TRBJ2-7; D possibly uses TRBD1 or TRBD2 (5 bases each). The V and J ends lost 0 bases and 3 bases respectively, with 15 bases between them. Germline CDR1 is LNHNV and CDR2 is YYDKDF (reference sequence). This CDR3 contains 16 residues. CDR3 DNA sequence: TGTGCCACCAGCAGAGATCTTGGGCAGGGAGACTACGAGCAGTACTTC. It codes for CATSRDLGQGDYEQYF.

A few counts support this clone. This chain connects TRBV5-1 to TRBJ2-5; TRBD1 matches 7 bases. The germline V gene encodes CDR1 SGHRS and CDR2 YFSETQ. The V gene end was trimmed by 2 bases and the J gene end by 2 bases; junction bases not matched to a gene: 3. The CDR3 totals 14 residues. CDR3 sequence (DNA): TGCGCCAGCAGCTTTGACAGGGCTCAAGAGACCCAGTACTTC. Translated, it gives CASSFDRAQETQYF.

At least ten counts were recorded for this clone. DNA of the CDR3: TGTGCCACCAGCAGAGGGGGGGCAGCCAACATTCAGTACTTC. Protein product: CATSRGGAANIQYF. The chain has TRBV15 and TRBJ2-4, with D perhaps being TRBD1 or TRBD2 (6 bases each). The CDR3 sequence is 14 residues long. The germline V gene has CDR1 LNHNV and CDR2 YYDKDF (reference sequence). The V end was cut by 1 base, the J end by 7 bases, with 11 bases between.

A single count supports this clone. This chain uses TRBV9 with TRBJ2-5, with TRBD2 identical over 13 bases. The germline V gene encodes CDR1 SGDLS and CDR2 YYNGEE. The J segment lost 3 bases and the V segment lost 3 bases, leaving 8 bases of the junction unmatched. CDR3 length: 17 amino acids. The CDR3, as DNA: TGTGCCAGCAGCGCCCCCGCCGGACTAGCGGGAGAAGAGACCCAGTACTTC. Residues: CASSAPAGLAGEETQYF.

A few counts support this clone. The V and J genes are TRBV7-9 and TRBJ2-2; no clear D gene. Between the trimmed V and J ends, which lost 3 bases and 5 bases, there was a span of 10 bases. The CDR3 extends over 14 amino acids. Germline-derived CDR1 and CDR2 are SEHNR and FQNEAQ (reference sequence). CDR3 nucleotides: TGTGCCAGCAGCTTCGCACAGAATACCGGGGAGCTGTTTTTT. Translation: CASSFAQNTGELFF.

This clone was detected a few times. The chain combines TRBV30 with TRBJ2-3; D perhaps matches TRBD1 (6 bases). V was trimmed by 3 bases and J by 2 bases, leaving 12 bases between them. Germline V CDR1 and CDR2: GTSNPN, SVGIG (reference sequence). This CDR3 has 14 residues. The CDR3 bases are TGTGCCTGGAGGGCAGGGGCCCACACAGATACGCAGTATTTT. It encodes CAWRAGAHTDTQYF.

J is TRBJ2-1 and V is TRBV11-2, with 10 bases that match TRBD1. V shed 0 bases and J 5 bases; nucleotides not matched to a gene: 7. This CDR3 is 17 amino acids long. The germline V gene encodes CDR1 SGHAT and CDR2 FQNNGV. CDR3: CASSLDRRDRGDNEQFF. The CDR3 DNA is TGTGCCAGCAGCTTAGATCGTCGGGACAGGGGAGACAATGAGCAGTTCTTC.

The chain has TRBV10-3 and TRBJ1-1; 8 bases line up with TRBD1. The CDR3 contains 15 residues. CDR1 and CDR2 from the germline V gene are ENHRY and SYGVKD. V was pared by 2 bases and J by 4 bases, with 6 bases of the junction left unmatched. CDR3 loop: CAISERTGMGTEAFF. The CDR3 DNA reads as TGTGCCATCAGTGAGAGGACAGGGATGGGCACTGAAGCTTTCTTT.

The rearrangement joins TRBV11-2 to TRBJ2-1; 11 positions match TRBD2. J gave up 0 bases and V 5 bases, and 6 bases lay outside the gene matches. In germline, CDR1 is SGHAT, CDR2 FQNNGV. The CDR3 contains 17 residues. CDR3 sequence: CASSNSGGVSSYNEQFF. The CDR3 coding sequence is TGTGCCAGCAGCAATAGCGGGGGGGTTAGCTCCTACAATGAGCAGTTCTTC. Full variable domain (outside the CDR3, taken from reference TRBV11-2 and TRBJ2-1): EAGVAQSPRYKIIEKRQSVAFWCNPISGHATLYWYQQILGQGPKLLIQFQNNGVVDDSQLPKDRFSAERLKGVDSTLKIQPAKLEDSAVYLCASSNSGGVSSYNEQFFGPGTRLTVL.

This clone was seen more than once but under ten times. This rearrangement joins TRBV2 to TRBJ1-1, with 7 bases that match TRBD1. This CDR3 is 14 amino acids long. The junction had 7 bases not matched to a gene; V was cut back by 4 bases and J by 5 bases. Germline CDR1 SNHLY, CDR2 FYNNEI. CDR3 nucleotides: TGTGCCAGCAGTGGACAGGGAGGAAGGACTGAAGCTTTCTTT. As protein: CASSGQGGRTEAFF.

This clone was found many times. Other nucleotide sequences in the sample specify the same CDR3. The chain couples TRBV30 to TRBJ2-6, with D possibly matching TRBD1 (6 bases). Trimming took 2 bases from V and 2 from J, leaving 16 bases between them. CDR3 length: 17 amino acids. CDR1 and CDR2 (germline): GTSNPN, SVGIG (reference sequence). DNA for the CDR3: TGTGCCTGGAGTCATGCGCGCCAGGGGCCTGGGGCCAACGTCCTGACTTTC. Amino acids: CAWSHARQGPGANVLTF. The full variable domain, its missing parts supplied by reference TRBV30 and TRBJ2-6, is SQTIHQWPATLVQPVGSPLSLECTVEGTSNPNLYWYRQAAGRGLQLLFYSVGIGQISSEVPQNLSASRPQDRQFILSSKKLLLSDSGFYLCAWSHARQGPGANVLTFGAGSRLTVL.

The chain is built from TRBV7-9 and TRBJ2-3; D is ambiguous. Germline CDR1 and CDR2: SEHNR and FQNEAQ (reference sequence). The CDR3 length is 17 residues. Trimming took 3 bases from V and 0 from J, leaving 16 bases between them. CDR3 coding DNA: TGTGCCAGCAGCTTGAGAGCTTCGCAAGCTAGCACAGATACGCAGTATTTT. It translates to CASSLRASQASTDTQYF.